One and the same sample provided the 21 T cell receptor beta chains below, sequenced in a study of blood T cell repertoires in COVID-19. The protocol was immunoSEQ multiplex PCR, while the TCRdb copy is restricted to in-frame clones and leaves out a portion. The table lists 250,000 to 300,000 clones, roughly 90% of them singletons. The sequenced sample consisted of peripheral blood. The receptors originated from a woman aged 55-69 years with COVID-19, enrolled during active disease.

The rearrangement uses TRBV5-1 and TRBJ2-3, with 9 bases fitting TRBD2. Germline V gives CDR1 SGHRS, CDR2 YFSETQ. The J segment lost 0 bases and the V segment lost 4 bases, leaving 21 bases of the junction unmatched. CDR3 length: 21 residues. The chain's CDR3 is CASSPRWGSGGSIASTDTQYF. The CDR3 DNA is TGCGCCAGCAGCCCTCGTTGGGGTAGCGGGGGATCCATCGCTAGCACAGATACGCAGTATTTT.

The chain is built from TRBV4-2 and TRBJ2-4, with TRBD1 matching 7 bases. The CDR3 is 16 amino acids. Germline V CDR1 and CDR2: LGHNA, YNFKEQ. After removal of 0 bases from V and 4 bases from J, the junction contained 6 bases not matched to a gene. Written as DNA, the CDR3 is TGTGCCAGCAGCCAAGAAACCGGGACAGTAAAAAACATTCAGTACTTC. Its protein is CASSQETGTVKNIQYF.

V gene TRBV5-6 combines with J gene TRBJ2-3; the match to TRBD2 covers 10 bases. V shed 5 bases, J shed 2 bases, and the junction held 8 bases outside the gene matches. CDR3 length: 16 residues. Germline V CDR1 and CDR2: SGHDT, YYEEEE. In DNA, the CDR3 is TGTGCCAGCAGGCCGCGGACTAGCGGTTACACAGATACGCAGTATTTT. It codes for CASRPRTSGYTDTQYF.

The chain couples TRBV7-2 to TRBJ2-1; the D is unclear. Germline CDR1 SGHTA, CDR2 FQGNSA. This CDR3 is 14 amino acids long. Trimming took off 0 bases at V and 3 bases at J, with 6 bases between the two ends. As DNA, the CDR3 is TGTGCCAGCAGCTTAGCCCAGATCTACAATGAGCAGTTCTTC. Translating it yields CASSLAQIYNEQFF.

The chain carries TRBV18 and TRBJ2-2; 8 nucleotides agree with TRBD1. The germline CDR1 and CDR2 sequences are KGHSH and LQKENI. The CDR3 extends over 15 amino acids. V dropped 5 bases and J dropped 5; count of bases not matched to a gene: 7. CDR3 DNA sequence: TGTGCCAGCTCATTTGGACAGGGTACAACCGGGGAGCTGTTTTTT. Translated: CASSFGQGTTGELFF. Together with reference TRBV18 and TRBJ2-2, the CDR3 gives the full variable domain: NAGVMQNPRHLVRRRGQEARLRCSPMKGHSHVYWYRQLPEEGLKFMVYLQKENIIDESGMPKERFSAEFPKEGPSILRIQQVVRGDSAAYFCASSFGQGTTGELFFGEGSRLTVL.

The CDR3 here is CATSDPRTGGEETQYF. For the CDR3, the DNA is TGTGCCACCAGTGACCCCCGGACAGGGGGCGAGGAGACCCAGTACTTC. The gene calls are TRBV24-1 and TRBJ2-5; 11 nucleotides align to TRBD1. Losses at the gene ends were 4 bases for V and 5 bases for J; bases not matched to a gene: 8. Germline values: CDR1 KGHDR, CDR2 SFDVKD. The CDR3 is made up of 16 amino acids.

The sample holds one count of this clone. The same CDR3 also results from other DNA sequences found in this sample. The CDR3 DNA sequence: TGTGCCAGCTCACCGGGGACAGGGAACACCGGGGAGCTGTTTTTT. It encodes CASSPGTGNTGELFF. The chain has TRBV18 and TRBJ2-2; 8 nucleotides align to TRBD1. V gave up 3 bases and J gave up 1 base; unmatched junction bases: 1. The CDR3 runs 15 residues. The germline V gene has CDR1 KGHSH and CDR2 LQKENI. Filled out from reference TRBV18 and TRBJ2-2, the complete variable domain reads NAGVMQNPRHLVRRRGQEARLRCSPMKGHSHVYWYRQLPEEGLKFMVYLQKENIIDESGMPKERFSAEFPKEGPSILRIQQVVRGDSAAYFCASSPGTGNTGELFFGEGSRLTVL.

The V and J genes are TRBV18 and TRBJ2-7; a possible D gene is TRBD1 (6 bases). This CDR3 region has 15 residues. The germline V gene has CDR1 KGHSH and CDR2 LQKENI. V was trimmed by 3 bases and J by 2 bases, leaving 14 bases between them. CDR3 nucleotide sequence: TGTGCCAGCTCACCTCAGACAGGTTCTCCCTACGAGCAGTACTTC. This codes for CASSPQTGSPYEQYF.

CDR3 coding DNA: TGTGCCAGCACCCCGGACCCCGGGACAGCGAAAAACATTCAGTACTTC. It encodes CASTPDPGTAKNIQYF. This chain uses TRBV2 with TRBJ2-4; 7 nucleotides agree with TRBD1. J gave up 4 bases and V 7 bases, and 13 bases lay outside the gene matches. This CDR3 has 16 residues. Per germline, CDR1 SNHLY and CDR2 FYNNEI.

CDR3: CASSQEGARAEKLFF. The CDR3 DNA follows: TGCGCCAGCAGCCAAGAGGGGGCCAGGGCCGAAAAACTGTTTTTT. The chain carries TRBV4-1 and TRBJ1-4, with D perhaps matching TRBD1 (6 bases). V lost 0 bases and J lost 8, with 13 bases in between. The CDR3 sequence is 15 residues long. Germline V gene sequence: CDR1 MGHRA, CDR2 YSYEKL.

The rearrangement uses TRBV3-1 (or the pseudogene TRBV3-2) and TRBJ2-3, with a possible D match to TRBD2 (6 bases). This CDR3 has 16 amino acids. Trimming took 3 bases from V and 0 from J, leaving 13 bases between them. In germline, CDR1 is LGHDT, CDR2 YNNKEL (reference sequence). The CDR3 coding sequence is TGTGCCAGCAGCCAGGCGGGGTCTCCTAGCACAGATACGCAGTATTTT. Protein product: CASSQAGSPSTDTQYF.

CDR3 amino acids: CASRSRQAMNTEAFF. The CDR3 DNA is TGCGCCAGCAGATCCCGACAGGCGATGAACACTGAAGCTTTCTTT. V is TRBV5-1 and J is TRBJ1-1, with TRBD1 as a possible D gene (6 bases). The germline V gene encodes CDR1 SGHRS and CDR2 YFSETQ. The CDR3 is made up of 15 amino acids. Trimming took 5 bases from V and 0 from J, leaving 14 bases between them.

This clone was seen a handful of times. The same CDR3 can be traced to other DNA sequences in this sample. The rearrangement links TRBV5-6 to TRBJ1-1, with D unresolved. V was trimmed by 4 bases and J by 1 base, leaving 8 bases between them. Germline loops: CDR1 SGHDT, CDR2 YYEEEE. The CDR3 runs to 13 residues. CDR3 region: CASSPDSNTEAFF. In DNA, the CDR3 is TGTGCCAGCAGCCCGGACTCGAACACTGAAGCTTTCTTT.

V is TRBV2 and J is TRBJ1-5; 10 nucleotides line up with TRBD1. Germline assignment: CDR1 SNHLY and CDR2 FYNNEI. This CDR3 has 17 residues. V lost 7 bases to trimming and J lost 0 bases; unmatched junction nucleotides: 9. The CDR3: CASTGTGAGYSNQPQHF. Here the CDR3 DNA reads TGTGCCAGCACCGGGACAGGGGCGGGTTATAGCAATCAGCCCCAGCATTTT.

CDR3 nucleotides: TGTGCTAGTGGTTTGGGGACTAGCGGGGGGGCAGGGACCCAGTACTTC. This sequence encodes CASGLGTSGGAGTQYF. The chain uses TRBV12-5 and TRBJ2-5, with TRBD2 matching 15 bases. Trimming removed 1 base from V and 7 bases from J; junction bases left unmatched: 4. Germline V gene sequence: CDR1 LGHNT, CDR2 FRNRAP. CDR3 length: 16 amino acids.

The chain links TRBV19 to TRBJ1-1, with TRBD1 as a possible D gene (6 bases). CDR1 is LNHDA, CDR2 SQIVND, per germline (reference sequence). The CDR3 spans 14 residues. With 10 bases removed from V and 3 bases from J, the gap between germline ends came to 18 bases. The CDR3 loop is CAKREGVLYTEAFF. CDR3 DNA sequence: TGTGCCAAAAGGGAGGGGGTTTTGTACACTGAAGCTTTCTTT.

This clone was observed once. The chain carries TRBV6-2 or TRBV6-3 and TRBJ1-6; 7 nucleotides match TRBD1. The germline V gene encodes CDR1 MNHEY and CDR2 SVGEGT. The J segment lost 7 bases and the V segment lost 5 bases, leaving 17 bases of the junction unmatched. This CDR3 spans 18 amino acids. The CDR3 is CASSRAFIPQGTNSPLHF. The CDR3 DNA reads TGTGCCAGCAGTCGCGCTTTCATCCCACAGGGGACAAATTCACCCCTCCACTTT.

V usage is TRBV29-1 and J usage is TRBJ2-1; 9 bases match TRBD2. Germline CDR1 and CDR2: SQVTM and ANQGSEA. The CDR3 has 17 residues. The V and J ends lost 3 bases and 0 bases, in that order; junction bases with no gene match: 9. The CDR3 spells CSVDRSGGTLSYNEQFF. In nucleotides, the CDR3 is TGCAGCGTTGATCGTAGCGGGGGCACCCTCTCCTACAATGAGCAGTTCTTC.

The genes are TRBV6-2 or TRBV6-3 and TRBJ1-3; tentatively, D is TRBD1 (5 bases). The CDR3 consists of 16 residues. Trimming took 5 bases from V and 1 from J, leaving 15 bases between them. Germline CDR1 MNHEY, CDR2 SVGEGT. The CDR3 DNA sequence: TGTGCCAGCAGTCTCCTGGGGGGAGGATCTGGAAACACCATATATTTT. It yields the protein CASSLLGGGSGNTIYF.

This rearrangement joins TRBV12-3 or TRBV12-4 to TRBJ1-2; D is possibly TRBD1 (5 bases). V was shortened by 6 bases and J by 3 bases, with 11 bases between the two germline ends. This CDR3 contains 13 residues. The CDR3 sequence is CASRPRVDYGYTF. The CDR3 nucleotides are TGTGCCAGCAGACCCAGGGTGGACTATGGCTACACCTTC.

CDR3 in DNA: TGTGCCAGCAGTTACTCCCCAGGGTCCACTGAAGCTTTCTTT. Its translation is CASSYSPGSTEAFF. The rearrangement joins TRBV6-5 to TRBJ1-1; possibly TRBD1 for D (5 bases). V was pared by 0 bases and J by 4 bases, with 9 bases between. Germline CDR1 and CDR2: MNHEY and SVGAGI. The CDR3 consists of 14 residues.